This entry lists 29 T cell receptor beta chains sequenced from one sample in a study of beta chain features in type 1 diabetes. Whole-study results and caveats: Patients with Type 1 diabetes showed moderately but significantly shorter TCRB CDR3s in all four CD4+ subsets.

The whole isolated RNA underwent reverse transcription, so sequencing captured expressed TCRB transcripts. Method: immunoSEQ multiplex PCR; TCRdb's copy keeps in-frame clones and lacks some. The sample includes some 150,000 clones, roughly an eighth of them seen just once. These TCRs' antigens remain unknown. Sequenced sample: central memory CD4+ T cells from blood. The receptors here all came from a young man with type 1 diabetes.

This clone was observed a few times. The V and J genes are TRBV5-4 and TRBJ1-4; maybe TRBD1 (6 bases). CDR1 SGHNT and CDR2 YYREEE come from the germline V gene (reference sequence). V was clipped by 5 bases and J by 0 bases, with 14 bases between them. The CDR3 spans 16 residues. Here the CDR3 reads CASSPGTPATNEKLFF. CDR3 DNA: TGTGCCAGCAGTCCCGGGACACCCGCAACTAATGAAAAACTGTTTTTT.

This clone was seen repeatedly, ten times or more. In nucleotides, the CDR3 is TGCAGCGTGATGCCCGGACTAGCCGGCGCAGATACGCAGTATTTT. Encoded protein: CSVMPGLAGADTQYF. This chain connects TRBV29-1 to TRBJ2-3; 8 bases line up with TRBD2. The CDR3 extends over 15 amino acids. Germline-derived CDR1 and CDR2 are SQVTM and ANQGSEA. With V trimmed by 6 bases and J by 4 bases, 12 bases remained unmatched.

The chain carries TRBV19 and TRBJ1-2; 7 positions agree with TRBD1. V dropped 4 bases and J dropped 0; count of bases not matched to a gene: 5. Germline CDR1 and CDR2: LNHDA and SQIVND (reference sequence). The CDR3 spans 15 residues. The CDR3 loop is CASSRGGTANYGYTF. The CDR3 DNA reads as TGTGCCAGTAGTAGAGGTGGGACAGCTAACTATGGCTACACCTTC.

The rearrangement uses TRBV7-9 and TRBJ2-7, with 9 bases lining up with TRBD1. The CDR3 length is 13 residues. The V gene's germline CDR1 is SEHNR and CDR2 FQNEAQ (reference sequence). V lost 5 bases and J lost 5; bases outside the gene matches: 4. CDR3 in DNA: TGTGCCAGCAGCCCGCGGACAGGGGACGAGCAGTACTTC. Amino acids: CASSPRTGDEQYF.

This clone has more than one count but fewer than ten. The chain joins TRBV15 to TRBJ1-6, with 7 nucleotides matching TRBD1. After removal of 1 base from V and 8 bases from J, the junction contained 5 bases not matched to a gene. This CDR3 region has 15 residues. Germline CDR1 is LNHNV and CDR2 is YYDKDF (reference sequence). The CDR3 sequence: CATSRARDSYSPLHF. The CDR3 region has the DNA TGTGCCACCAGCAGAGCCCGGGACAGCTATTCACCCCTCCACTTT.

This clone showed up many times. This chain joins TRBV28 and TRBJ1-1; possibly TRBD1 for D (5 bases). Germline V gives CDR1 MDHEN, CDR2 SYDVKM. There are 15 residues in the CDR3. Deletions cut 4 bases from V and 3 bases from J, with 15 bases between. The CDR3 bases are TGTGCCAGCAGTTCATGGACACGAGGGGACACTGAAGCTTTCTTT. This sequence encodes CASSSWTRGDTEAFF.

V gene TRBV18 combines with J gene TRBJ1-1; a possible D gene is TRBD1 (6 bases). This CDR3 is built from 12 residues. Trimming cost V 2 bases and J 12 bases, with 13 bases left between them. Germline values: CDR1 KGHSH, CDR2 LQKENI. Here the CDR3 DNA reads TGTGCCAGCTCACCATTTACAGGGTTAACTTTCTTT. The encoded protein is CASSPFTGLTFF.

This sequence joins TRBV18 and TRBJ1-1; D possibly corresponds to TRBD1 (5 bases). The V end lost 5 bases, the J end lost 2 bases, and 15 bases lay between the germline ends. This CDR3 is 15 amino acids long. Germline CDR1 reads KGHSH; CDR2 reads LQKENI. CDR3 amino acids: CASSDQGEINTEAFF. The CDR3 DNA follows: TGTGCCAGCTCAGATCAGGGCGAAATAAACACTGAAGCTTTCTTT. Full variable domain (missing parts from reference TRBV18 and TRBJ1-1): NAGVMQNPRHLVRRRGQEARLRCSPMKGHSHVYWYRQLPEEGLKFMVYLQKENIIDESGMPKERFSAEFPKEGPSILRIQQVVRGDSAAYFCASSDQGEINTEAFFGQGTRLTVV.

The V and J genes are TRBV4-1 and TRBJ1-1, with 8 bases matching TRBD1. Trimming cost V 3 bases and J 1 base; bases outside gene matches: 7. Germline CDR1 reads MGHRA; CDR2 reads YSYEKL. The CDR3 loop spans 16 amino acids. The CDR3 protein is CASSHTWTGQNTEAFF. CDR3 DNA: TGCGCCAGCAGCCACACCTGGACAGGGCAGAACACTGAAGCTTTCTTT.

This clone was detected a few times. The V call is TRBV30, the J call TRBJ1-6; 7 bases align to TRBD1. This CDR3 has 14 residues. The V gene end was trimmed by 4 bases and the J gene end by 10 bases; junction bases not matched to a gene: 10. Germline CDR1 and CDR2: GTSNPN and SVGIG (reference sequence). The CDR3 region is CAWKRDRVGSPLHF. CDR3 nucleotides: TGTGCCTGGAAACGCGACAGGGTAGGGTCACCCCTCCACTTT.

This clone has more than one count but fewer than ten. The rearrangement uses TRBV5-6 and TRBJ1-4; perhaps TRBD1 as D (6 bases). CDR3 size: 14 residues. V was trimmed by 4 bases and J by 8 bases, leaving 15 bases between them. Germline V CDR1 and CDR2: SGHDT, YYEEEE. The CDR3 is CASSPAGAGEKLFF. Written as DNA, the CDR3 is TGTGCCAGCAGCCCAGCAGGGGCAGGGGAAAAACTGTTTTTT.

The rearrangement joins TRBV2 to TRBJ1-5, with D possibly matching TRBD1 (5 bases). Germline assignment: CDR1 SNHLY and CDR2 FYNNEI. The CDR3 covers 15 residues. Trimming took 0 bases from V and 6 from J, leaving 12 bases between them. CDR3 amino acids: CASSEARTTVQPQHF. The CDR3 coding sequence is TGTGCCAGCAGTGAAGCGCGGACAACGGTTCAGCCCCAGCATTTT.

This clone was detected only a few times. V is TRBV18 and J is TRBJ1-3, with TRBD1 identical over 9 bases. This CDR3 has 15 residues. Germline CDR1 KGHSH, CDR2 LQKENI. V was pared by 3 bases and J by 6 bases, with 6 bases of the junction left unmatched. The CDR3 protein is CASSPGTGNENTIYF. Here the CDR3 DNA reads TGTGCCAGCTCACCGGGGACAGGGAACGAAAACACCATATATTTT.

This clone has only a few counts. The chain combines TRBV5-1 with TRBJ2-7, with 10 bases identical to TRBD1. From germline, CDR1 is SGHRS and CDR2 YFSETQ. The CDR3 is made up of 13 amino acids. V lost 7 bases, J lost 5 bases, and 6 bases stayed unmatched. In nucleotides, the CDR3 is TGCGCCAGCGGAGGGACAGGGGTCAACGAGCAGTACTTC. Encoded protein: CASGGTGVNEQYF.

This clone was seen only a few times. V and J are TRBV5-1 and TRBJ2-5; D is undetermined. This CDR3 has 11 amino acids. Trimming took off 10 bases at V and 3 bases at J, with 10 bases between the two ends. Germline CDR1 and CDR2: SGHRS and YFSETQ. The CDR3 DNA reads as TGCGCCTGTAGGGCGGAAGAGACCCAGTACTTC. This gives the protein CACRAEETQYF.

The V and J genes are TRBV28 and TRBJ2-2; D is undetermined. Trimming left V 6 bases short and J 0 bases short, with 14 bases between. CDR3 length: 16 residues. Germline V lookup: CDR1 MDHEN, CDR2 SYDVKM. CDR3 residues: CASSPAQAANTGELFF. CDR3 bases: TGTGCCAGCAGCCCTGCCCAAGCTGCGAACACCGGGGAGCTGTTTTTT.

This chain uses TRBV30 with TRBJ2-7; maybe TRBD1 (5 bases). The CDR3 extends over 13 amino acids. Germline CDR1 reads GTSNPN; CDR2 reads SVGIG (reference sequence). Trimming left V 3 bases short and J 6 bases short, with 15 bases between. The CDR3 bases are TGTGCCTGGAGCTTCGGCAGGGTGGGCGAGCAGTACTTC. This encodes CAWSFGRVGEQYF.

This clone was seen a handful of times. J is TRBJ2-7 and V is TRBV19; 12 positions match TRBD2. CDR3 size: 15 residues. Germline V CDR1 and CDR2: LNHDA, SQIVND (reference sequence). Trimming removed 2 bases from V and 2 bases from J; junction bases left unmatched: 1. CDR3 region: CASSILAGGPYEQYF. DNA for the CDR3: TGTGCCAGTAGTATACTAGCGGGGGGGCCCTACGAGCAGTACTTC.

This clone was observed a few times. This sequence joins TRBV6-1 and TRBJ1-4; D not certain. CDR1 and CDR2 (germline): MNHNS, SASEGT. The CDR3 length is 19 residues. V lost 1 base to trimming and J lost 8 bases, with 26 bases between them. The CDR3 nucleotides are TGTGCCAGCAGTGAAGAGGAAGGGAGGTTAGGAAGGTCCTTCGAAAAACTGTTTTTT. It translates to CASSEEEGRLGRSFEKLFF.

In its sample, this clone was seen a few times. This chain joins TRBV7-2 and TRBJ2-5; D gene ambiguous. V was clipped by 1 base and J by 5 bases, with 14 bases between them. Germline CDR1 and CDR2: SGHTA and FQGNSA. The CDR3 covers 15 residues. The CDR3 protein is CASSLDSSAVETQYF. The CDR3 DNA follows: TGTGCCAGCAGCTTAGATTCGAGCGCGGTGGAGACCCAGTACTTC. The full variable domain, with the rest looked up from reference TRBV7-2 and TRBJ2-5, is GAGVSQSPSNKVTEKGKDVELRCDPISGHTALYWYRQSLGQGLEFLIYFQGNSAPDKSGLPSDRFSAERTGGSVSTLTIQRTQQEDSAVYLCASSLDSSAVETQYFGPGTRLLVL.

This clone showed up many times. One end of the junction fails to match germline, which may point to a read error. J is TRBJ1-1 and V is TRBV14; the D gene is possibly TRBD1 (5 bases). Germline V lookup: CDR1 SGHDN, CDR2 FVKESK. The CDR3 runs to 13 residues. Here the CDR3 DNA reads TGTGCCAGCAGCCAAGATACATGGGCAGGGAACATCTTT. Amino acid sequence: CASSQDTWAGNIF.

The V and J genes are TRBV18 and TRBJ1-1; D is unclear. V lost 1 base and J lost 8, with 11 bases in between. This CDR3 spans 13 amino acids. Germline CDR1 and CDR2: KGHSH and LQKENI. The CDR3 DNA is TGTGCCAGCTCACCACAGAGCTCACGAGAAGCTTTCTTT. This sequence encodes CASSPQSSREAFF.

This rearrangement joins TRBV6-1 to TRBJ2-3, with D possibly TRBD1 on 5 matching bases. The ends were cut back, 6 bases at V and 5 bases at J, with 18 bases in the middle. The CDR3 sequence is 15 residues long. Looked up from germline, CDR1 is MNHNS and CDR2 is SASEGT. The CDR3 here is CASRLPDRARDTQYF. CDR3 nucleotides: TGTGCCAGCAGGCTCCCTGACAGAGCAAGAGATACGCAGTATTTT.

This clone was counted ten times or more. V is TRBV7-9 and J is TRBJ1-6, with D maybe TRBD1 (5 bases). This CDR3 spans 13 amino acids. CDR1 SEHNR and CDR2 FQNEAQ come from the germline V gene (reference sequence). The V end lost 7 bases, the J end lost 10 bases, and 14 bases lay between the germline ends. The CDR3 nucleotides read TGTGCCAGCACCCGGGACGCTTGGTCACCCCTCCACTTT. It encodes CASTRDAWSPLHF.

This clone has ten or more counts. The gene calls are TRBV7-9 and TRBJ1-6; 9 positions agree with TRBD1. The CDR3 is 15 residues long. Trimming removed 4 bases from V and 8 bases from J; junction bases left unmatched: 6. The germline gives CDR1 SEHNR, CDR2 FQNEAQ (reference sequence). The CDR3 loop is CASSSLGQGDSPLHF. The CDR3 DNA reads TGTGCCAGCAGCTCCCTGGGACAGGGTGATTCACCCCTCCACTTT.

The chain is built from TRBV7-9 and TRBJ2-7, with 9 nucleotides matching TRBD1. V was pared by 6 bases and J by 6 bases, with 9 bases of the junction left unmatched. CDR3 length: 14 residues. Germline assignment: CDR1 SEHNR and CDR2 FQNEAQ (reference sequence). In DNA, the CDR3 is TGTGCCAGCAGTCCACAGGGGGCAGATCTCGAGCAGTACTTC. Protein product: CASSPQGADLEQYF.

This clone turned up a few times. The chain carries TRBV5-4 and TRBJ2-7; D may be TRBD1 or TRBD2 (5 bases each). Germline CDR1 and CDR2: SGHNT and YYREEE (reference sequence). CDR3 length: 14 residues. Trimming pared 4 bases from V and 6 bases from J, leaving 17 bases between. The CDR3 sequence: CASSRTGTEGEQYF. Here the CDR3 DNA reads TGTGCCAGCAGCAGAACCGGGACCGAAGGCGAGCAGTACTTC.

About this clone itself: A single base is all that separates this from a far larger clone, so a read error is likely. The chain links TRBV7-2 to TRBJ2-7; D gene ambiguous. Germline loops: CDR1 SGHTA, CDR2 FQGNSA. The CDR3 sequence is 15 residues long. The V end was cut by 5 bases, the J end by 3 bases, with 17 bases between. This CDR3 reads CASSPVAGPYYEQYF. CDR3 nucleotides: TGTGCCAGCAGCCCCGTAGCCGGCCCCTACTACGAGCAGTACTTC.

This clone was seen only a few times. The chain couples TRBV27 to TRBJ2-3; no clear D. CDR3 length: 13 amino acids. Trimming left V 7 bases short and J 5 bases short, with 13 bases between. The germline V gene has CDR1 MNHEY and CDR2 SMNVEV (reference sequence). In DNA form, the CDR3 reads TGTGCCAGCACAAAACCGCCGGGAGATACGCAGTATTTT. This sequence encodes CASTKPPGDTQYF.